Each of the 24 T cell receptor beta chains below was sequenced from the same sample in a study of T-cell memory formation after mild COVID-19. TCRdb passed the 5' RACE reads through MiXCR, listing each CDR3 protein once. The data hold 300,000 to 400,000 distinct CDR3 sequences, with more than 15% observed a single time. The sample comprised PBMCs or a T cell subset sorted from them (not recorded which). The receptors here all came from a man aged 18 to 29 who had mild COVID-19 (a few samples of this study predate the infection). Cell type and time point are not known.

The rearrangement joins TRBV27 to TRBJ1-1, with 9 nucleotides matching TRBD1. The CDR3 runs to 15 residues. V shed 5 bases, J shed 2 bases, and the junction held 6 bases outside the gene matches. Germline CDR1 MNHEY, CDR2 SMNVEV (reference sequence). The CDR3 nucleotides are TGTGCCAGCAGTAAGGACAGGGGTGAAAACACTGAAGCTTTCTTT. This codes for CASSKDRGENTEAFF.

This clonotype was seen a few times. The chain has TRBV3-1 and TRBJ2-2; 7 positions agree with TRBD1. In germline, CDR1 is LGHDT, CDR2 YNNKEL (reference sequence). This CDR3 contains 15 residues. With V trimmed by 6 bases and J by 0 bases, 4 bases remained unmatched. Here the CDR3 DNA reads TGTGCCAGCAGGGGACAGTTCTCGAACACCGGGGAGCTGTTTTTT. Its translation: CASRGQFSNTGELFF.

This clonotype occurred a few times. The genes are TRBV5-1 and TRBJ2-5; 7 bases are a match to TRBD2. V trimming: 3 bases; J trimming: 4 bases; junction bases outside the gene matches: 6. The CDR3 length is 14 residues. From germline, CDR1 is SGHRS and CDR2 YFSETQ. The CDR3 is CASSSRGGSETQYF. Written as DNA, the CDR3 is TGCGCCAGCAGCTCCCGGGGAGGGTCAGAGACCCAGTACTTC.

This clonotype was seen only a few times. V usage is TRBV6-6 and J usage is TRBJ2-3, with D perhaps TRBD1 (6 bases). V lost 7 bases, J lost 4 bases, and 9 bases lay in between. Germline CDR1 is MNHNY and CDR2 is SVGAGI (reference sequence). CDR3 length: 12 residues. The CDR3 region has the DNA TGTGCCAGCAAGGGGGAAGCAGATACGCAGTATTTT. It is translated as CASKGEADTQYF.

The chain uses TRBV6-2 or TRBV6-3 and TRBJ2-5, with a tentative D call TRBD2 (5 bases). Germline V gives CDR1 MNHEY, CDR2 SVGEGT. This CDR3 is 15 amino acids long. With 6 bases removed from V and 1 base from J, the gap between germline ends came to 15 bases. CDR3 amino acids: CASRRVGDFQETQYF. For the CDR3, the DNA is TGTGCCAGCAGGCGGGTTGGAGATTTCCAAGAGACCCAGTACTTC.

The rearrangement uses TRBV14 and TRBJ2-7; 12 nucleotides agree with TRBD1. Germline CDR1 is SGHDN and CDR2 is FVKESK. The CDR3 is 14 residues long. After removal of 4 bases from V and 6 bases from J, the junction contained 4 bases not matched to a gene. The DNA of the CDR3 is TGTGCCAGCAGCCTAGGGACAGGGGGCTCCGAGCAGTACTTC. Protein product: CASSLGTGGSEQYF. Variable domain in full (rest from reference TRBV14 and TRBJ2-7): EAGVTQFPSHSVIEKGQTVTLRCDPISGHDNLYWYRRVMGKEIKFLLHFVKESKQDESGMPNNRFLAERTGGTYSTLKVQPAELEDSGVYFCASSLGTGGSEQYFGPGTRLTVT.

The table lists this clonotype with many counts. The chain has TRBV4-1 and TRBJ1-3; D may be TRBD1 (6 bases). Germline CDR1 MGHRA, CDR2 YSYEKL. V was clipped by 4 bases and J by 0 bases, with 16 bases between them. The CDR3 loop spans 17 amino acids. Here the CDR3 DNA reads TGCGCCAGCAGCCGAGGGGGGATAATCCTCTCTGGAAACACCATATATTTT. It specifies CASSRGGIILSGNTIYF.

The chain uses TRBV2 and TRBJ2-3, with D hard to call. The CDR3 covers 11 residues. V gave up 4 bases and J gave up 6 bases, with 5 bases separating them. Per germline, CDR1 SNHLY and CDR2 FYNNEI. The CDR3 loop reads CASSVPDTQYF. CDR3 sequence (DNA): TGTGCCAGCAGTGTTCCGGATACGCAGTATTTT.

V gene TRBV5-6 combines with J gene TRBJ2-7; D unresolved. The germline V gene has CDR1 SGHDT and CDR2 YYEEEE. Trimming took 0 bases from V and 4 from J, leaving 5 bases between them. This CDR3 is built from 12 residues. CDR3 sequence reads: CASSLDDYEQYF. In nucleotides, the CDR3 is TGTGCCAGCAGCTTGGACGATTACGAGCAGTACTTC.

This clonotype was recorded a few times. The chain joins TRBV3-1 to TRBJ2-3, with unresolved D. The CDR3 runs to 14 residues. V lost 0 bases to trimming and J lost 4 bases, with 8 bases between them. The germline V gene encodes CDR1 LGHDT and CDR2 YNNKEL (reference sequence). This CDR3 reads CASSQDISADTQYF. Here the CDR3 DNA reads TGTGCCAGCAGCCAAGACATATCAGCAGATACGCAGTATTTT.

CDR3: CSVGGPSSTDTQYF. CDR3 nucleotides: TGCAGCGTCGGGGGGCCCAGCTCCACAGATACGCAGTATTTT. The chain is built from TRBV29-1 and TRBJ2-3, with D tentatively TRBD2 (7 bases). This CDR3 has 14 amino acids. V was shortened by 6 bases and J by 2 bases, with 15 bases between the two germline ends. Looked up from germline, CDR1 is SQVTM and CDR2 is ANQGSEA.

V usage is TRBV20-1 and J usage is TRBJ1-1; TRBD1 matches 7 bases. This CDR3 comprises 18 residues. Germline V lookup: CDR1 DFQATT, CDR2 SNEGSKA (reference sequence). V lost 1 base and J lost 3; bases outside the gene matches: 17. The CDR3 loop is CSARGDLGRGGPYTEAFF. As DNA, the CDR3 is TGCAGTGCTAGAGGAGATCTGGGTCGAGGGGGCCCGTACACTGAAGCTTTCTTT.

This clonotype has a handful of counts. V usage is TRBV5-6 and J usage is TRBJ2-5; TRBD2 aligns across 11 bases. CDR1 is SGHDT, CDR2 YYEEEE, per germline. Trimming took 0 bases from V and 2 from J; bases not matched to a gene: 6. This CDR3 comprises 17 residues. CDR3 coding DNA: TGTGCCAGCAGCTTGGCCAAGACTAGCGGGGATCAAGAGACCCAGTACTTC. It translates to CASSLAKTSGDQETQYF.

The CDR3 loop is CASSSGQTETQYF. CDR3 in DNA: TGTGCCAGCAGCTCCGGTCAGACGGAGACCCAGTACTTC. V is TRBV11-2 and J is TRBJ2-5; D uncertain. The germline V gene encodes CDR1 SGHAT and CDR2 FQNNGV. The CDR3 length is 13 residues. V was pared by 4 bases and J by 5 bases, with 11 bases between.

This clonotype has only a few counts. The DNA of the CDR3 is TGTGCCAGCACCGATCCTACAGGGACCGGCTACACCTTC. It is translated as CASTDPTGTGYTF. The V and J genes are TRBV12-3 or TRBV12-4 and TRBJ1-2; possible D gene TRBD1, 6 bases. V shed 7 bases and J shed 8 bases, with 17 bases lying between them. This CDR3 has 13 residues.

The genes are TRBV20-1 and TRBJ2-3; the D is unclear. Between the trimmed V and J ends, which lost 0 bases and 2 bases, there was a span of 12 bases. CDR3 length: 15 amino acids. Per the germline V gene, CDR1 is DFQATT and CDR2 is SNEGSKA (reference sequence). The CDR3 loop reads CSARDTLDNTDTQYF. CDR3 DNA sequence: TGCAGTGCTAGAGATACCCTCGACAACACAGATACGCAGTATTTT.

The V call is TRBV10-3, the J call TRBJ2-3; 10 bases align to TRBD2. The CDR3 runs to 14 residues. In germline, CDR1 is ENHRY, CDR2 SYGVKD. Losses at the gene ends were 4 bases for V and 5 bases for J; bases not matched to a gene: 3. CDR3 DNA sequence: TGTGCCATCAGTGCTAGCGGGGGAGGAGATACGCAGTATTTT. This sequence encodes CAISASGGGDTQYF.

This clonotype has a count of ten or more. The gene calls are TRBV5-1 and TRBJ2-3; D gene unclear. CDR1 is SGHRS and CDR2 is YFSETQ in the germline V gene. This CDR3 has 13 amino acids. V was trimmed by 0 bases and J by 5 bases, leaving 7 bases between them. Here the CDR3 reads CASSLAVEDTQYF. The CDR3 DNA reads TGCGCCAGCAGCTTGGCCGTCGAAGATACGCAGTATTTT.

CDR3 residues: CASSPGGAEWDTQYF. The DNA of the CDR3 is TGTGCCAGCAGCCCGGGAGGGGCAGAGTGGGATACGCAGTATTTT. This chain connects TRBV4-2 to TRBJ2-3; 8 nucleotides align to TRBD2. CDR1 is LGHNA, CDR2 YNFKEQ, per germline. V trimming: 4 bases; J trimming: 6 bases; junction bases outside the gene matches: 9. The CDR3 totals 15 residues.

This clonotype was seen more than once but under ten times. The chain's CDR3 is CSANRQENYNEQFF. DNA of the CDR3: TGCAGTGCTAACCGACAGGAGAACTACAATGAGCAGTTCTTC. The J gene is TRBJ2-1, the V gene TRBV20-1; possibly TRBD1 for D (6 bases). CDR1 and CDR2 (germline): DFQATT, SNEGSKA (reference sequence). Trimming cost V 4 bases and J 3 bases, with 13 bases left between them. This CDR3 is 14 amino acids long.

The chain is built from TRBV7-9 and TRBJ2-2; TRBD1 is a possible D gene (6 bases). From germline, CDR1 is SEHNR and CDR2 FQNEAQ (reference sequence). The CDR3 is made up of 12 amino acids. V gave up 6 bases and J gave up 6 bases, with 8 bases separating them. The CDR3 spells CASRRQAGELFF. The DNA for the CDR3 is TGTGCCAGCAGGCGACAGGCCGGGGAGCTGTTTTTT.

This chain links TRBV20-1 with TRBJ2-7; TRBD1 matches at 7 bases. There are 16 residues in the CDR3. Germline-derived CDR1 and CDR2 are DFQATT and SNEGSKA (reference sequence). With 1 base clipped from V and 2 bases from J, the junction kept 11 bases outside the gene matches. This CDR3 is CSARGTPTGFPYEQYF. DNA for the CDR3: TGCAGTGCTAGAGGTACCCCGACAGGGTTCCCCTACGAGCAGTACTTC.

This clonotype was seen a handful of times. The chain carries TRBV5-1 and TRBJ1-1, with TRBD1 matching 8 bases. CDR1 is SGHRS and CDR2 is YFSETQ in the germline V gene. J was trimmed by 13 bases and V by 0 bases; bases with no gene match: 8. This CDR3 comprises 13 residues. CDR3 protein: CASSLAQGAPGFF. For the CDR3, the DNA is TGCGCCAGCAGCTTGGCCCAGGGGGCCCCAGGTTTCTTT.

The genes are TRBV5-1 and TRBJ2-1; D tentatively fits TRBD1 or TRBD2 (6 bases each). This CDR3 is built from 16 residues. Trimming took 6 bases from V and 1 from J, leaving 17 bases between them. Germline CDR1 reads SGHRS; CDR2 reads YFSETQ. The CDR3 here is CASTWGWGASYNEQFF. CDR3 nucleotide sequence: TGCGCCAGCACCTGGGGATGGGGGGCATCCTACAATGAGCAGTTCTTC.